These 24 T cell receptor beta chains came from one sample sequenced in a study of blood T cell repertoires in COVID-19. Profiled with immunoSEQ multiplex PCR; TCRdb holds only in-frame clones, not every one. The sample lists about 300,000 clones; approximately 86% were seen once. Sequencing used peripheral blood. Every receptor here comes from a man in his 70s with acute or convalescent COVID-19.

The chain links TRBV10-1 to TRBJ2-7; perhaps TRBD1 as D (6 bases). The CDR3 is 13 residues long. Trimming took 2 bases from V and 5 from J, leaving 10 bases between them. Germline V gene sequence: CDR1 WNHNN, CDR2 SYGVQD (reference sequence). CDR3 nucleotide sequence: TGCGCCAGCAGTGAGGTACAGGGCCACGAGCAGTACTTC. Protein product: CASSEVQGHEQYF.

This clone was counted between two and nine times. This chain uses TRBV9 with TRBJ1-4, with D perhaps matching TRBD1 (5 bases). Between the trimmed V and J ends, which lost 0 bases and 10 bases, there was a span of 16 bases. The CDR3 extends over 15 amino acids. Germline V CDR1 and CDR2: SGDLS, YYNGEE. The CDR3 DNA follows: TGTGCCAGCAGCGTAGGGTGGGACTTCGGCGGAAAACTGTTTTTT. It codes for CASSVGWDFGGKLFF. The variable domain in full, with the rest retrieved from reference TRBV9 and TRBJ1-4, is DSGVTQTPKHLITATGQRVTLRCSPRSGDLSVYWYQQSLDQGLQFLIQYYNGEERAKGNILERFSAQQFPDLHSELNLSSLELGDSALYFCASSVGWDFGGKLFFGSGTQLSVL.

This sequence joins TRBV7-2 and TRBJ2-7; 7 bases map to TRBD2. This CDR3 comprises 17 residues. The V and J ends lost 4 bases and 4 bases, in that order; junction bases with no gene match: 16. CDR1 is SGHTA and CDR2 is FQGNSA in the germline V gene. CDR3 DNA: TGTGCCAGCAGCTGGAGAGTCGCCGGGGGGATGAGGTACGAGCAGTACTTC. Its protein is CASSWRVAGGMRYEQYF.

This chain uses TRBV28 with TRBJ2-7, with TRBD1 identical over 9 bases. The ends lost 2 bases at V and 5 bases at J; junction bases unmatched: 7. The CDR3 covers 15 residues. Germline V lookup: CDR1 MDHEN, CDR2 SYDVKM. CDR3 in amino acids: CASSLPTGTGNEQYF. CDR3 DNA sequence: TGTGCCAGCAGTTTACCCACGGGGACAGGGAACGAGCAGTACTTC.

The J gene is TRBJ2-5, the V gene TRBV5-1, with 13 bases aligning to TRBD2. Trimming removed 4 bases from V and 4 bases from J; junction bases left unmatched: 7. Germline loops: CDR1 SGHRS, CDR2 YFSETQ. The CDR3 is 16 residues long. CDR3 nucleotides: TGCGCCAGCAGCCTAACTAGCGGGAGGGCCCCAGAGACCCAGTACTTC. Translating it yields CASSLTSGRAPETQYF.

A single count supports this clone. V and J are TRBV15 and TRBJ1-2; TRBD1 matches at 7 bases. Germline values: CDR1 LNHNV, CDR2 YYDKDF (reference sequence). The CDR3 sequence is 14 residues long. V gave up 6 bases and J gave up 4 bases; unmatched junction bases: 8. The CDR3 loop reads CATSPDRALYGYTF. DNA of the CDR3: TGTGCCACCAGTCCTGACAGGGCCCTCTATGGCTACACCTTC.

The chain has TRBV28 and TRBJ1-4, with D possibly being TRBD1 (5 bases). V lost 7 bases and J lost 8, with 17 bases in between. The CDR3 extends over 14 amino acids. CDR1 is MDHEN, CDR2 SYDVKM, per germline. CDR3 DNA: TGTGCCAGCACCCCCGGAGGGGTTCGAGAAAAACTGTTTTTT. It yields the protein CASTPGGVREKLFF.

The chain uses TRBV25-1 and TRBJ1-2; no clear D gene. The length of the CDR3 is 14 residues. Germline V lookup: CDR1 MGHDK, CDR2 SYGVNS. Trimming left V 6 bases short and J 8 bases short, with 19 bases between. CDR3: CASSVGLPRSGYTF. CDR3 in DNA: TGTGCCAGCAGCGTCGGCCTGCCTAGATCGGGCTACACCTTC.

CDR3 region: CASRQAGVSYEQYF. DNA for the CDR3: TGTGCCAGTCGGCAAGCGGGTGTCTCCTACGAGCAGTACTTC. The chain carries TRBV19 and TRBJ2-7; possible D gene TRBD2, 6 bases. This CDR3 spans 14 amino acids. V lost 8 bases, J lost 0 bases, and 14 bases lay in between. The germline gives CDR1 LNHDA, CDR2 SQIVND (reference sequence). The entire variable domain, with the rest obtained from reference TRBV19 and TRBJ2-7, is as follows: DGGITQSPKYLFRKEGQNVTLSCEQNLNHDAMYWYRQDPGQGLRLIYYSQIVNDFQKGDIAEGYSVSREKKESFPLTVTSAQKNPTAFYLCASRQAGVSYEQYFGPGTRLTVT.

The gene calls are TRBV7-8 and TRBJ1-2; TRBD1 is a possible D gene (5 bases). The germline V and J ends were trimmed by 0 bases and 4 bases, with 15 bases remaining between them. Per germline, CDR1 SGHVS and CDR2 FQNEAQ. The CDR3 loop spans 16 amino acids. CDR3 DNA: TGTGCCAGCAGCTTAGCGCAGGTCGGGGGATCCTATGGCTACACCTTC. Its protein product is CASSLAQVGGSYGYTF.

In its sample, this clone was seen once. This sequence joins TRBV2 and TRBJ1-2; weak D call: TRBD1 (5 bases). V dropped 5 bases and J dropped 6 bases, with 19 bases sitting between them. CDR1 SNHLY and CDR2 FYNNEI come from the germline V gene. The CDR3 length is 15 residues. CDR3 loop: CASSNSRGMNNGYTF. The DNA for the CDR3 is TGTGCCAGCAGTAATAGTAGGGGCATGAACAATGGCTACACCTTC.

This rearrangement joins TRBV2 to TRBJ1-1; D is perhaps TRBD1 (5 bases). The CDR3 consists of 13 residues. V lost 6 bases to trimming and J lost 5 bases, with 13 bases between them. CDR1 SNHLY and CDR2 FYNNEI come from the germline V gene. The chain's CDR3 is CASRGTGRTEAFF. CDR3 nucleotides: TGTGCCAGCAGGGGGACTGGGCGTACTGAAGCTTTCTTT.

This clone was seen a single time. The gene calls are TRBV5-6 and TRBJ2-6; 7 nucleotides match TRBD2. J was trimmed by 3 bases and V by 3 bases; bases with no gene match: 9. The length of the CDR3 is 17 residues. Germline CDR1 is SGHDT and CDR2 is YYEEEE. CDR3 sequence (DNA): TGTGCCAGCAGCTCCCGACTAGCCCTGGATGGGGCCAACGTCCTGACTTTC. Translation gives CASSSRLALDGANVLTF.

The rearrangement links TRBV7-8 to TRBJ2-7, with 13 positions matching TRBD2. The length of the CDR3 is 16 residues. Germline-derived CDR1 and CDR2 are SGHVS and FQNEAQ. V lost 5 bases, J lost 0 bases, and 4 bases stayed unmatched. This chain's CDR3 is CASSPRLAGGSYEQYF. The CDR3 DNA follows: TGTGCCAGCAGCCCCAGACTAGCGGGAGGCTCCTACGAGCAGTACTTC.

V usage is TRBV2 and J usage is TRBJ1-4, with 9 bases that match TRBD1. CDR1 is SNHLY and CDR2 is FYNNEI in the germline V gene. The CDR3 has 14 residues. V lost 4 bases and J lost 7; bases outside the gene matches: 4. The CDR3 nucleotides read TGTGCCAGCAGTGCGGAGACAGGGGGTGAAAAACTGTTTTTT. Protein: CASSAETGGEKLFF.

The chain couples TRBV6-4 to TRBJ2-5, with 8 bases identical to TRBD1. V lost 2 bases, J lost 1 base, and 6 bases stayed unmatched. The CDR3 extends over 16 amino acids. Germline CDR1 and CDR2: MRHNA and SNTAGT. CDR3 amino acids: CASSDRDRNFQETQYF. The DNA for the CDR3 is TGTGCCAGCAGTGACCGGGACAGGAATTTCCAAGAGACCCAGTACTTC.

CDR3 nucleotides: TGCGCCAGCAGCCCCAGGACTAGCGGGGCAACATCTGGGGCCAACGTCCTGACTTTC. Protein sequence: CASSPRTSGATSGANVLTF. V is TRBV5-1 and J is TRBJ2-6; 12 positions agree with TRBD2. The junction had 9 bases not matched to a gene; V was cut back by 4 bases and J by 1 base. From germline, CDR1 is SGHRS and CDR2 YFSETQ. The CDR3 runs to 19 residues.

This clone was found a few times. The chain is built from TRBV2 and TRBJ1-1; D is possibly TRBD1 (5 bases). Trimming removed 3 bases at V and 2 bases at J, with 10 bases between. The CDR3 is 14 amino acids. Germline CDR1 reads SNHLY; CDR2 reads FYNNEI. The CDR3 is CASSDRGRNTEAFF. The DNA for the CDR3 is TGTGCCAGCAGTGACCGGGGGAGAAACACTGAAGCTTTCTTT.

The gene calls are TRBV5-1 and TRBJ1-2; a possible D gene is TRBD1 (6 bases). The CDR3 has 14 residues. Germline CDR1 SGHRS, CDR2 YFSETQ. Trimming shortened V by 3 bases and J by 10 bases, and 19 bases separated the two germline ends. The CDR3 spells CASSSNGARGDYTF. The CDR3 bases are TGCGCCAGCAGCTCTAATGGGGCCAGGGGCGACTACACCTTC.

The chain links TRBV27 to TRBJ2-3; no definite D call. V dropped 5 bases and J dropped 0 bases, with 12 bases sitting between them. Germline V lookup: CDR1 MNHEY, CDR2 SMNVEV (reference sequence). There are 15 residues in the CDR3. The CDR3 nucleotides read TGTGCCAGCAGTCGAACACAAATCAGCACAGATACGCAGTATTTT. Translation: CASSRTQISTDTQYF.

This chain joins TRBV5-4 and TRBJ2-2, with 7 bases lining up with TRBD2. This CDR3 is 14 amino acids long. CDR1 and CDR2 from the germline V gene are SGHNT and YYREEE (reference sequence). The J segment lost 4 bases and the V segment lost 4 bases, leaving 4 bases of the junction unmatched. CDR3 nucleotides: TGTGCCAGCAGCCCAAGCGGGGTCACCGGGGAGCTGTTTTTT. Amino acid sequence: CASSPSGVTGELFF.

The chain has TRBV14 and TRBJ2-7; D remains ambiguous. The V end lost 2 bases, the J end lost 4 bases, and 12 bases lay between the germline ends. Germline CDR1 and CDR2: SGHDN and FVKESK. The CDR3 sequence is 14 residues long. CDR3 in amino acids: CASSQWPSKYEQYF. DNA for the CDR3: TGTGCCAGCAGCCAATGGCCCAGTAAGTACGAGCAGTACTTC.

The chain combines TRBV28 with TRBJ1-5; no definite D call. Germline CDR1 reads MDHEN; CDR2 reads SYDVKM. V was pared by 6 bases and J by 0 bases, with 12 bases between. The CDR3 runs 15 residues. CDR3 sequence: CASRGGQFSNQPQHF. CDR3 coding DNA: TGTGCCAGCAGGGGAGGGCAGTTTAGCAATCAGCCCCAGCATTTT.

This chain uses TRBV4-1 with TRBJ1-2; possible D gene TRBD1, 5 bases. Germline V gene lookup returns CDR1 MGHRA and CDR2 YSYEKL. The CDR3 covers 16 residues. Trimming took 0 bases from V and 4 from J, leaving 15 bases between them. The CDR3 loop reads CASSQEDRQLIYGYTF. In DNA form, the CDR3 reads TGCGCCAGCAGCCAAGAAGACCGACAGTTAATCTATGGCTACACCTTC.